Detailed here is one T cell receptor beta chain. The source of the sample is a study of blood T cell repertoires in COVID-19. The ends lost 5 bases at V and 4 bases at J; junction bases unmatched: 15. CDR1 is MDHEN and CDR2 is SYDVKM in the germline V gene. This CDR3 has 18 amino acids. Assay used: immunoSEQ multiplex PCR; TCRdb lists only in-frame clones, some missing. This sample carries 220,000 or so clones, just over 85% of them seen once, and the ten largest clones take roughly 14%. The V gene is TRBV28, the J gene TRBJ2-1; 9 nucleotides align to TRBD1. What was sequenced was PBMCs or T cells enriched from blood (not recorded which). The clonotype was recovered from a woman aged 45-60 years with acute COVID-19. CDR3 coding DNA: TGTGCCAGCAGTGCGAACAGGGGGCGAACACGCAGTTACAATGAGCAGTTCTTC. Translating gives CASSANRGRTRSYNEQFF.